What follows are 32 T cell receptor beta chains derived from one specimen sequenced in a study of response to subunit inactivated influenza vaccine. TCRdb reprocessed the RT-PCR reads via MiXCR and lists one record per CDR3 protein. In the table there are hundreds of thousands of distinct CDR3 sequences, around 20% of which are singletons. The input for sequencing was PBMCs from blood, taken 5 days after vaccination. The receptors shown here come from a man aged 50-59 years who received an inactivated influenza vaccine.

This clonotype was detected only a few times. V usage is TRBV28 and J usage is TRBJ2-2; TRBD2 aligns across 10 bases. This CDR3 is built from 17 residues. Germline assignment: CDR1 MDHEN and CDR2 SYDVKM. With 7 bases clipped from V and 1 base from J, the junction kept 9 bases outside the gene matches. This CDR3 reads CASTLGSGRGNTGELFF. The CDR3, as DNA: TGTGCCAGCACCCTGGGGAGCGGGAGGGGGAACACCGGGGAGCTGTTTTTT.

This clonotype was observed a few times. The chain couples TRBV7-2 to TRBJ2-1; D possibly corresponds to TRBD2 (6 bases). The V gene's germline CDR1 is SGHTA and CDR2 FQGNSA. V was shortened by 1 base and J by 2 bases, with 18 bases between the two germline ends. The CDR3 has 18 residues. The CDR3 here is CASSLVPGERAAYNEQFF. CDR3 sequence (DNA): TGTGCCAGCAGCTTAGTGCCAGGCGAGCGGGCTGCCTACAATGAGCAGTTCTTC.

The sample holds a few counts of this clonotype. The DNA of the CDR3 is TGTGCCAGCAGTTGGGTCGACAGGGAGAATTCACCCCTCCACTTT. Its protein product is CASSWVDRENSPLHF. The V gene is TRBV27, the J gene TRBJ1-6; TRBD1 aligns across 7 bases. Per the germline V gene, CDR1 is MNHEY and CDR2 is SMNVEV (reference sequence). The CDR3 is 15 amino acids. J was trimmed by 7 bases and V by 4 bases; bases with no gene match: 7.

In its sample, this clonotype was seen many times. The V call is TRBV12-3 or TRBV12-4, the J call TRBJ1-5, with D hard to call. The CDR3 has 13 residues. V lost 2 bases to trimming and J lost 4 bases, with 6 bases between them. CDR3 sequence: CASSLTPNQPQHF. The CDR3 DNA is TGTGCCAGCAGTTTAACACCGAATCAGCCCCAGCATTTT.

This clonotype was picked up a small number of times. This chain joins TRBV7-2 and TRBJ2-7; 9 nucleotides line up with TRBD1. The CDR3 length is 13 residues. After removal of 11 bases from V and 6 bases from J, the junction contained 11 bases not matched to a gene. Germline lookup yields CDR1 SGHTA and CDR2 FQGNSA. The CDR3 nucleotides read TGTGCCCCCCTAGGGACAGGGTTTTTCGAGCAGTACTTC. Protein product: CAPLGTGFFEQYF.

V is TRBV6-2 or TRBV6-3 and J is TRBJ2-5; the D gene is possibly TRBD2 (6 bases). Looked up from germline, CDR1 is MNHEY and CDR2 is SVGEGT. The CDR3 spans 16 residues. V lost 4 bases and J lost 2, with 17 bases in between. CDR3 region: CASSFTSGDPQETQYF. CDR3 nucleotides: TGTGCCAGCAGTTTTACTTCGGGGGACCCACAAGAGACCCAGTACTTC.

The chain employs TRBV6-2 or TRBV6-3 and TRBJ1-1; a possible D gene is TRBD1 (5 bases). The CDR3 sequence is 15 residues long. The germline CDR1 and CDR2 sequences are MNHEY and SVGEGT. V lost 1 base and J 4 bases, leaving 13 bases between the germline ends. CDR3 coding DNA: TGTGCCAGCAGTTACTTGGACACTCACCCCACTGAAGCTTTCTTT. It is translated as CASSYLDTHPTEAFF.

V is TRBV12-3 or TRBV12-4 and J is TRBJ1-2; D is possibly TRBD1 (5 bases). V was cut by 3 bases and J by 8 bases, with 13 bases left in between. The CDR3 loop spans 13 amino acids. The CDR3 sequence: CASSLGRGRGYTF. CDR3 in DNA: TGTGCCAGCAGTTTGGGGCGGGGTAGAGGCTACACCTTC.

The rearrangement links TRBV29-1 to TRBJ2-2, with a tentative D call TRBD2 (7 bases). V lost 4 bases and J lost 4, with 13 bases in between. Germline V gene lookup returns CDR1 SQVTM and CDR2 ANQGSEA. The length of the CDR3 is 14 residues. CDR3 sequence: CSVVVGGGTGELFF. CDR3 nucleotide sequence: TGCAGCGTTGTGGTGGGAGGGGGCACCGGGGAGCTGTTTTTT.

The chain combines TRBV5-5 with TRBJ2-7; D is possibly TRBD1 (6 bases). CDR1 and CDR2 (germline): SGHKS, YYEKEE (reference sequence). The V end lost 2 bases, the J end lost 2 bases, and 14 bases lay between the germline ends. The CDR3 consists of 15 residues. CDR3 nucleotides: TGTGCCAGCAGCTTTTGGTGGGGGCCAGCCTACGAGCAGTACTTC. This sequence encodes CASSFWWGPAYEQYF.

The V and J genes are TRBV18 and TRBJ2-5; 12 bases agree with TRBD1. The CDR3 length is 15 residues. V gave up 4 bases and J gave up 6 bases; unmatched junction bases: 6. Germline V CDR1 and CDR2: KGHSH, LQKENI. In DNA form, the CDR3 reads TGTGCCAGCTCACAAGGGACAGGGGGCACGAAGACCCAGTACTTC. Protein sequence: CASSQGTGGTKTQYF.

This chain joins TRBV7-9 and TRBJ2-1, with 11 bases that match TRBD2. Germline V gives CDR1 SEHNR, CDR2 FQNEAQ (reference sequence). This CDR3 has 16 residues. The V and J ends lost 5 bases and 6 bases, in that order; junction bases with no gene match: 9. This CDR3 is CASSALLAGGSNEQFF. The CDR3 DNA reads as TGTGCCAGCAGCGCTCTTCTAGCGGGAGGATCCAATGAGCAGTTCTTC.

The CDR3 DNA follows: TGTGCCTGGAGTTTCGGGACAGGGGATGTAGATACGCAGTATTTT. It translates to CAWSFGTGDVDTQYF. The chain recombines TRBV30 with TRBJ2-3; 10 bases are a match to TRBD1. V shed 2 bases, J shed 5 bases, and the junction held 7 bases outside the gene matches. The CDR3 loop spans 15 amino acids. CDR1 GTSNPN and CDR2 SVGIG come from the germline V gene (reference sequence).

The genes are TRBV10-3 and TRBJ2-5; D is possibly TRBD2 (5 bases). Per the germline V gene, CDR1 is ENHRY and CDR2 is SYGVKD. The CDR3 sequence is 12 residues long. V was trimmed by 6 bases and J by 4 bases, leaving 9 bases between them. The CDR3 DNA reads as TGTGCCATCAGAGAGGCGGGAGAGACCCAGTACTTC. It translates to CAIREAGETQYF.

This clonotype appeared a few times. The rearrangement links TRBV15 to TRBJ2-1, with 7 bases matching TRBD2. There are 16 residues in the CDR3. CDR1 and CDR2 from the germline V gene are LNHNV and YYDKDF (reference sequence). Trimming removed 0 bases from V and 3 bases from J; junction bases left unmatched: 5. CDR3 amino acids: CATSRDYASGYNEQFF. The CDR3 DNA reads TGTGCCACCAGCAGAGATTACGCTAGCGGCTACAATGAGCAGTTCTTC.

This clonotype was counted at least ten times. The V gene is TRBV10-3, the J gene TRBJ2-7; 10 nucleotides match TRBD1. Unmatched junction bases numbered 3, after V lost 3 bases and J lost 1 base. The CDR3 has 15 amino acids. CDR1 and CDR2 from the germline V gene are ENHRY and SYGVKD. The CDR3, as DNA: TGTGCCATCAGTGATTGGACAGGGGGGTCCTACGAGCAGTACTTC. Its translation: CAISDWTGGSYEQYF.

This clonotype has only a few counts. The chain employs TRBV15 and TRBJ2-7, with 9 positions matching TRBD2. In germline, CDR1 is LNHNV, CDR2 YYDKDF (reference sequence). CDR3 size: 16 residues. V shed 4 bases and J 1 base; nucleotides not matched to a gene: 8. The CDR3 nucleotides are TGTGCCACCAGCAAAAAACAAGCGGGAGGTTCCTACGAGCAGTACTTC. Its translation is CATSKKQAGGSYEQYF.

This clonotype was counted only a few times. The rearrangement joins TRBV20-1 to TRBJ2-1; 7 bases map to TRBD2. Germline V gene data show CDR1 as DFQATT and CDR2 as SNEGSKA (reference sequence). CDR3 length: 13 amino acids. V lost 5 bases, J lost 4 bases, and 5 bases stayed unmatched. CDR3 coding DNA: TGCAGTGCTGGGGGGGGATGGTACAATGAGCAGTTCTTC. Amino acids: CSAGGGWYNEQFF.

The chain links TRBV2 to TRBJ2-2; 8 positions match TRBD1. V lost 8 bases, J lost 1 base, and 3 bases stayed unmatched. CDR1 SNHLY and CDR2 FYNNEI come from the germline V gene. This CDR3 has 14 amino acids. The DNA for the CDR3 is TGTGCCAGCCTGGGGACAGGGAACACCGGGGAGCTGTTTTTT. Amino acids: CASLGTGNTGELFF.

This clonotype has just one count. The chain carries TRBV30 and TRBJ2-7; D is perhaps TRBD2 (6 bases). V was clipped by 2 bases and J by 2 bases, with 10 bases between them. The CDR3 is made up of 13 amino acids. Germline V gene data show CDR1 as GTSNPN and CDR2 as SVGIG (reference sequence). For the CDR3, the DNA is TGTGCCTGGAGTATGGGACTTGCCTACGAGCAGTACTTC. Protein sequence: CAWSMGLAYEQYF.

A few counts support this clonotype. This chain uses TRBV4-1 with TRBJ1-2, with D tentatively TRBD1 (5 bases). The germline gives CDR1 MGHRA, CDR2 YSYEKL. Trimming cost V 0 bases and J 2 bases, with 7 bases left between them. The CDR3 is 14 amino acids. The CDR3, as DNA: TGCGCCAGCAGCCAAGATCGACAGAACTATGGCTACACCTTC. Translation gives CASSQDRQNYGYTF.

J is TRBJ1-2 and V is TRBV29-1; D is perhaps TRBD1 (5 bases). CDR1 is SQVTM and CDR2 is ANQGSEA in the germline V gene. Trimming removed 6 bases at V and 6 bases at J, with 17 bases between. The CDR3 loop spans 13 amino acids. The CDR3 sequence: CSVDRGLGDGYTF. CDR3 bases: TGCAGCGTCGATCGGGGGTTAGGGGATGGCTACACCTTC.

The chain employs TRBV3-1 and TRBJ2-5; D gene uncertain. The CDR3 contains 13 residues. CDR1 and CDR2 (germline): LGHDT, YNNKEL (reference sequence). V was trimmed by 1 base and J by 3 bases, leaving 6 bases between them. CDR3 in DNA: TGTGCCAGCAGCCAAGTTACGGAAGAGACCCAGTACTTC. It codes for CASSQVTEETQYF.

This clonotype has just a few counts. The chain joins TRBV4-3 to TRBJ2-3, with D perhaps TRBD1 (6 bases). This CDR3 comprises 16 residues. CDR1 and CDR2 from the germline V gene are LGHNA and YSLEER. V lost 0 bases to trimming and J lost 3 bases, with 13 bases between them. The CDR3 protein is CASSQDRQGPTDTQYF. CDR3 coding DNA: TGCGCCAGCAGCCAAGATCGGCAGGGGCCGACAGATACGCAGTATTTT.

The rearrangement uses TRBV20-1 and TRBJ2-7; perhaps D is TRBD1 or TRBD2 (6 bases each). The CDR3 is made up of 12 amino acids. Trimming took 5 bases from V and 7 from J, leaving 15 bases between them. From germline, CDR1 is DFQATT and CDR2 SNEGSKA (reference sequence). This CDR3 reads CSARRGVGEQYF. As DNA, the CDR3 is TGCAGTGCTCGGAGGGGGGTGGGGGAGCAGTACTTC.

The CDR3: CASRAPGTGQYEQYF. The DNA for the CDR3 is TGTGCCAGCAGGGCACCCGGGACAGGCCAATACGAGCAGTACTTC. The chain links TRBV2 to TRBJ2-7, with TRBD1 identical over 8 bases. J was trimmed by 4 bases and V by 6 bases; bases with no gene match: 11. The CDR3 runs 15 residues. Germline V gene sequence: CDR1 SNHLY, CDR2 FYNNEI.

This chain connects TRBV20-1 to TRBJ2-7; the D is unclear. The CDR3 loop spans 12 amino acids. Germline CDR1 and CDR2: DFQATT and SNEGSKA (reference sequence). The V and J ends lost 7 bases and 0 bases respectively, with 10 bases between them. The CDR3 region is CSGARSSYEQYF. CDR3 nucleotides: TGCAGTGGCGCCAGGTCCTCCTACGAGCAGTACTTC.

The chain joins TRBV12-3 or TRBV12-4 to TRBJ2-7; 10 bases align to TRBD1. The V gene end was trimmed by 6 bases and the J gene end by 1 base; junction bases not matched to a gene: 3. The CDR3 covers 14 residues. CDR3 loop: CASRTGQGSYEQYF. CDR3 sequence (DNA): TGTGCCAGCAGGACGGGACAGGGGTCCTACGAGCAGTACTTC.

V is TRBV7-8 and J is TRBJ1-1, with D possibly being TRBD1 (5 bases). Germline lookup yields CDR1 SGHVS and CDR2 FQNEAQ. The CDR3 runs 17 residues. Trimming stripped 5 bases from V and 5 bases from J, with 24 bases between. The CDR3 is CASSPLGATLEKTEAFF. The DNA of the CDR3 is TGTGCCAGCAGCCCCCTCGGGGCCACACTCGAGAAAACTGAAGCTTTCTTT.

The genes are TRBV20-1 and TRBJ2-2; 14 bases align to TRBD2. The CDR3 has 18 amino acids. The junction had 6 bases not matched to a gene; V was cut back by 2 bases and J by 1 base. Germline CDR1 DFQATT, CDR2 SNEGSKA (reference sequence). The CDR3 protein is CSARLLGTSGGNTGELFF. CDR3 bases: TGCAGTGCTAGACTACTAGGGACTAGCGGGGGGAACACCGGGGAGCTGTTTTTT.

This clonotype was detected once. The CDR3 sequence is CASSVVGAEQFF. The CDR3, as DNA: TGTGCCAGCAGCGTGGTTGGGGCTGAGCAGTTCTTC. The J gene is TRBJ2-1, the V gene TRBV9, with a tentative D call TRBD1 (5 bases). In germline, CDR1 is SGDLS, CDR2 YYNGEE. The V gene lost 2 bases and the J gene lost 9 bases, with 9 bases spanning the gap. The CDR3 runs 12 residues.

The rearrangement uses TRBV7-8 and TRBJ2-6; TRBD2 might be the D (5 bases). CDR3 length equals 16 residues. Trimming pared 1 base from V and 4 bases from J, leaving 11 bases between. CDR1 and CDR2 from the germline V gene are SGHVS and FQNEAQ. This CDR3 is CASSLGAGHGANVLTF. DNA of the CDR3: TGTGCCAGCAGCTTAGGTGCGGGCCACGGGGCCAACGTCCTGACTTTC.